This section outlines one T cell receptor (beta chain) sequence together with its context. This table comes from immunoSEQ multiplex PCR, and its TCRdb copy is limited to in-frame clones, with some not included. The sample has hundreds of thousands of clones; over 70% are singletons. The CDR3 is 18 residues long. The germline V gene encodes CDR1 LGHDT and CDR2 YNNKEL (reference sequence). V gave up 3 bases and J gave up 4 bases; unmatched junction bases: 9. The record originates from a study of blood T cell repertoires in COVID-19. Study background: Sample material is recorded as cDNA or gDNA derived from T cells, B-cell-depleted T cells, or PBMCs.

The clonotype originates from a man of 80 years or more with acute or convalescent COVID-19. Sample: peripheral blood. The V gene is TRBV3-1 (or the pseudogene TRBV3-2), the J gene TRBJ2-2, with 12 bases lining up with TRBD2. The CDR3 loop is CASSQEVLAGGGTGELFF. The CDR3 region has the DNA TGTGCCAGCAGCCAGGAGGTCCTAGCGGGAGGGGGCACCGGGGAGCTGTTTTTT.